The clone carrying this TCR beta chain was found once. What it recognizes is unknown. This sample stems from a study of shared clonotypes between healthy human individuals. The CDR3 is 16 amino acids. Trimming took 3 bases from V and 0 from J; bases not matched to a gene: 1. From germline, CDR1 is KGHSH and CDR2 LQKENI. Study outcomes and limitations: Across a handful of donors, naive CD4 shared approximately 4.5%, naive CD8 around 3.5%, memory CD4 about 2.4%, memory CD8 around 0.36%. The low donor count limited represented genetic and exposure-history diversity. Shared clonotypes across all four donors exceeded non-shared ones in generation probability.

Sequencing used immunoSEQ multiplex PCR; TCRdb keeps in-frame clones, though not all of them. The sample has roughly 500,000 clones, roughly 95% seen once. V gene TRBV18 combines with J gene TRBJ1-3; TRBD1 matches 11 bases. The clonotype originates from a woman between 25 and 40 years old in good health. Specimen: naive CD4+ T cells sorted from blood. Subset meaning: CD45RA+ positively selected. Here the CDR3 reads CASSPGTGGSGNTIYF. DNA for the CDR3: TGTGCCAGCTCACCCGGGACAGGGGGCTCTGGAAACACCATATATTTT. Full variable domain (missing parts from reference TRBV18 and TRBJ1-3): NAGVMQNPRHLVRRRGQEARLRCSPMKGHSHVYWYRQLPEEGLKFMVYLQKENIIDESGMPKERFSAEFPKEGPSILRIQQVVRGDSAAYFCASSPGTGGSGNTIYFGEGSWLTVV.